This entry is about one T cell receptor beta chain. Antigen unknown. Separate cDNA molecules each had unique molecular identifiers attached to them. TCRdb analysed the 5' RACE reads with MiXCR anew, one entry per CDR3 protein. The sample holds tens of thousands of distinct CDR3 sequences, 9.3% seen once. The entry originates in a study of early T cells in non-severe SARS-CoV-2 infection. Background on the study: RNA in bulk from unsorted whole blood was sequenced, and chains were unpaired.

This CDR3 spans 12 amino acids. Trimming cost V 3 bases and J 13 bases, with 10 bases left between them. Overall study findings and caveats: Private and CD4 specificities were missed by VDJdb matching, skewed to anti-spike CD8.

The V and J genes are TRBV12-3 or TRBV12-4 and TRBJ1-6; perhaps TRBD1 as D (6 bases). The sequenced material came from whole blood. This sequence originates from an adult who was a healthcare worker with PCR-confirmed SARS-CoV-2 infection or an uninfected control (not recorded which). CDR3 amino acids: CASSFGGVPLHF. In DNA form, the CDR3 reads TGTGCCAGCAGTTTCGGGGGCGTCCCCCTCCACTTT.